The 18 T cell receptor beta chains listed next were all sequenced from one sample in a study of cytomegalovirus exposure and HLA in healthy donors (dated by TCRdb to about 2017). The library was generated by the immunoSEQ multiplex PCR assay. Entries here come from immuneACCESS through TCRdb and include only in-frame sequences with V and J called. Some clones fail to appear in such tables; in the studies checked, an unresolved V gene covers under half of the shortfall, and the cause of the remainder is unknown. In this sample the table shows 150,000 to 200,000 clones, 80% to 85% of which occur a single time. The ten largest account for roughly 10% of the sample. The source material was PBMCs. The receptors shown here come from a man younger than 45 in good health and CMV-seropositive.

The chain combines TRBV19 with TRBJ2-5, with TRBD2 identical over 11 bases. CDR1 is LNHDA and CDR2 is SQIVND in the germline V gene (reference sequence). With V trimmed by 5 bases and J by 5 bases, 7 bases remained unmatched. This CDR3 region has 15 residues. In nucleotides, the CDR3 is TGTGCCAGTAGTGCCGGGACTAGCGGCCCGGAGACCCAGTACTTC. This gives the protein CASSAGTSGPETQYF.

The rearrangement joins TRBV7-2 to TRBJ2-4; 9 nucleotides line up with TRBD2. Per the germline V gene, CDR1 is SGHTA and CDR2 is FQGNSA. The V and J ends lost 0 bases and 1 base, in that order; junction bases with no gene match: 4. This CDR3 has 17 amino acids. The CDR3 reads CASSLAAGGTAKNIQYF. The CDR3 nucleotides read TGTGCCAGCAGCTTAGCGGCGGGGGGGACCGCCAAAAACATTCAGTACTTC. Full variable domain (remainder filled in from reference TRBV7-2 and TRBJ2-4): GAGVSQSPSNKVTEKGKDVELRCDPISGHTALYWYRQSLGQGLEFLIYFQGNSAPDKSGLPSDRFSAERTGGSVSTLTIQRTQQEDSAVYLCASSLAAGGTAKNIQYFGAGTRLSVL.

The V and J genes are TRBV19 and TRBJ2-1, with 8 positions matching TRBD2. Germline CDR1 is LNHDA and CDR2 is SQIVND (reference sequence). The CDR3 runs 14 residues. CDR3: CARGTVAGWDEQFF. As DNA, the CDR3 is TGTGCGCGAGGTACGGTAGCGGGGTGGGATGAGCAGTTCTTC.

The CDR3 loop reads CASSPPTDTQYF. The CDR3 DNA reads as TGTGCCAGCAGCCCCCCTACAGATACGCAGTATTTT. The gene calls are TRBV9 and TRBJ2-3; D unclear. The CDR3 totals 12 residues. Trimming left V 4 bases short and J 3 bases short, with 6 bases between. The germline V gene has CDR1 SGDLS and CDR2 YYNGEE.

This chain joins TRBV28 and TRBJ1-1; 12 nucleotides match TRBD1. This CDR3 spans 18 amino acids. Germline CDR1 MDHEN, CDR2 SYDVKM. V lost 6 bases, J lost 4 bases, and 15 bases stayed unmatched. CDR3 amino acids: CASRRGTGTGGGGTEAFF. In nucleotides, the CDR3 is TGTGCCAGCAGGAGAGGGACCGGGACAGGGGGCGGAGGCACTGAAGCTTTCTTT.

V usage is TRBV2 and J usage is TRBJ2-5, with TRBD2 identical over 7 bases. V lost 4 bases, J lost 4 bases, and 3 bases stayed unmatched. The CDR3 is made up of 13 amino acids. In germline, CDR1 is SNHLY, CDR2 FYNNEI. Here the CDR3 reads CASSGPGGETQYF. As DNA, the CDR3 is TGTGCCAGCAGTGGCCCGGGGGGAGAGACCCAGTACTTC.

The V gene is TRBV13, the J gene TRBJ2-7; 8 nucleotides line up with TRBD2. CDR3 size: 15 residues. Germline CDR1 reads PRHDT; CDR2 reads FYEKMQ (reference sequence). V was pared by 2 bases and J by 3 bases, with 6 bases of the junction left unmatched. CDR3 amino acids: CASSLRGGIGYEQYF. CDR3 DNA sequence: TGTGCCAGCAGCTTACGCGGGGGGATAGGCTACGAGCAGTACTTC.

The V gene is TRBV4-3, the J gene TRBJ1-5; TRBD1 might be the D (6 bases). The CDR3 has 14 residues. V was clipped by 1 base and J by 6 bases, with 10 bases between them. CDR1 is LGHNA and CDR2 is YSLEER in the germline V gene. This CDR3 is CASSQGQGSQPQHF. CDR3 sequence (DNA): TGCGCCAGCAGCCAAGGTCAGGGGAGTCAGCCCCAGCATTTT.

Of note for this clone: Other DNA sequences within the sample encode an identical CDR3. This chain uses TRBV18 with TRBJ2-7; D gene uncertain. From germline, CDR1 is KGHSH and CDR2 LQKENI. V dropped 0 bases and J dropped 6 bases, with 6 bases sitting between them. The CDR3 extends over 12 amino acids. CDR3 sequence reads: CASSPPGGEQYF. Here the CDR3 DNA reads TGTGCCAGCTCACCACCCGGTGGCGAGCAGTACTTC.

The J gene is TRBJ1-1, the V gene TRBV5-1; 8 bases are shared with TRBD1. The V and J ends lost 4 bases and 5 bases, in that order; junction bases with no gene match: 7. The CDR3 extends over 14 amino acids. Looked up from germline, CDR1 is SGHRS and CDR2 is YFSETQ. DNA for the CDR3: TGCGCCAGCAGCACCACAGGGGGGCGGACTGAAGCTTTCTTT. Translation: CASSTTGGRTEAFF.

The CDR3 DNA reads as TGTGCCTGGAGTGTTCCTTCTCTAGGCAGGGACAGGGTTTATAGCAATCAGCCCCAGCATTTT. Encoded protein: CAWSVPSLGRDRVYSNQPQHF. The rearrangement links TRBV30 to TRBJ1-5, with 9 nucleotides matching TRBD1. This CDR3 spans 21 amino acids. V dropped 0 bases and J dropped 0; count of bases not matched to a gene: 18. Looked up from germline, CDR1 is GTSNPN and CDR2 is SVGIG (reference sequence).

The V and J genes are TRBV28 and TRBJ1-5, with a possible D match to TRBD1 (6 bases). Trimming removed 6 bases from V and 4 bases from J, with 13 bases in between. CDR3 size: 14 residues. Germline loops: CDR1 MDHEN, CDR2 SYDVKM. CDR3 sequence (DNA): TGTGCCAGCAGCACCGGGACACGGAATCAGCCCCAGCATTTT. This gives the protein CASSTGTRNQPQHF.

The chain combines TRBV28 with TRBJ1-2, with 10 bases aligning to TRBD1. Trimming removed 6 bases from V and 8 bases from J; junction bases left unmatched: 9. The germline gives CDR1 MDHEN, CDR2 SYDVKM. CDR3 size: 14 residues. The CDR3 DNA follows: TGTGCCAGCAGGCTAACCGGACAGGGGGGAGGCTACACCTTC. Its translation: CASRLTGQGGGYTF.

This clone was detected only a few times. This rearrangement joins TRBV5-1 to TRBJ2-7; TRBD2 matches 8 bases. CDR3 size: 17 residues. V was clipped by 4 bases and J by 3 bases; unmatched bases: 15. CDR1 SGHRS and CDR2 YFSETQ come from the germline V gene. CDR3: CASSGLPPGLVGYEQYF. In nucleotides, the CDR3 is TGCGCCAGCAGCGGACTTCCCCCGGGACTAGTAGGCTACGAGCAGTACTTC.

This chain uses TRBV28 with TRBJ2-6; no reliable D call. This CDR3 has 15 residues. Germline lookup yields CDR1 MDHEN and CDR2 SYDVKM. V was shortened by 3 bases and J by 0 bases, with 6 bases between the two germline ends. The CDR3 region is CASSLSISGANVLTF. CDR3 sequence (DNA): TGTGCCAGCAGTTTGAGTATCTCTGGGGCCAACGTCCTGACTTTC.

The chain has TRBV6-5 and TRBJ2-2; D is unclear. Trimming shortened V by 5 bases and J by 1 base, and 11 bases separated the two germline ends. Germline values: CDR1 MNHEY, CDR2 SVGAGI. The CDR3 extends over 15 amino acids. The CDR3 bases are TGTGCCAGCAGTAATAACTTAAAGAACACCGGGGAGCTGTTTTTT. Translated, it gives CASSNNLKNTGELFF.

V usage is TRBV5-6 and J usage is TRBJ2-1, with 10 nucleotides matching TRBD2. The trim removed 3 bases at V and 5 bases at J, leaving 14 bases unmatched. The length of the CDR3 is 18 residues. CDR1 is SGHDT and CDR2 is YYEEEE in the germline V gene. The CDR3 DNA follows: TGTGCCAGCAGCTCTATATGGGTACTAGCGGGGAGCGACAATGAGCAGTTCTTC. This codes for CASSSIWVLAGSDNEQFF.

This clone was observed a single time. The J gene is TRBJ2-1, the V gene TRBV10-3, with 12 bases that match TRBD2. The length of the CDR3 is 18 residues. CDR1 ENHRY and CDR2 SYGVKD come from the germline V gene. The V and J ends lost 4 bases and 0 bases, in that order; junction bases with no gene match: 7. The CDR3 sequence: CAISVGLAGGGSYNEQFF. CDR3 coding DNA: TGTGCCATCAGTGTCGGTCTAGCGGGAGGGGGCTCCTACAATGAGCAGTTCTTC.